The entry below gives a single T cell receptor (beta chain) sequence along with its context. The target antigen is unknown. This sample was included in a study of Ad26.COV2.S vaccination and SARS-CoV-2 variants. V was pared by 3 bases and J by 7 bases, with 15 bases between. Per the germline V gene, CDR1 is SQVTM and CDR2 is ANQGSEA. This CDR3 is built from 14 residues. Libraries were prepared by immunoSEQ multiplex PCR; TCRdb keeps only in-frame clonotypes and omits some of them. This sample has 300,000 to 500,000 clones; 70% to 90% occur once, and the top ten carry roughly 3.5%. The sample's treatment: approximately 18 received Ad26.COV2.S at low or high dose, single or two shots; several received placebo; per-sample allocation not given. Day 63 after the first vaccine or placebo injection was the time point for sampling. In Boston, an adult donor aged 18-55 years took part. Findings of the study overall: Breadth and depth estimates from TCRs may understate total T cell responses.

This specimen was peripheral blood, taken in a trial of Ad26.COV2.S vaccine versus placebo. The receptor's source is a person aged 18-65 years who received the Ad26.COV2.S COVID-19 vaccine or a placebo. The chain uses TRBV29-1 and TRBJ1-4; TRBD1 is a possible D gene (6 bases). CDR3 region: CSVEGGGVGEKLFF. The CDR3, as DNA: TGCAGCGTTGAGGGGGGCGGGGTAGGTGAAAAACTGTTTTTT.